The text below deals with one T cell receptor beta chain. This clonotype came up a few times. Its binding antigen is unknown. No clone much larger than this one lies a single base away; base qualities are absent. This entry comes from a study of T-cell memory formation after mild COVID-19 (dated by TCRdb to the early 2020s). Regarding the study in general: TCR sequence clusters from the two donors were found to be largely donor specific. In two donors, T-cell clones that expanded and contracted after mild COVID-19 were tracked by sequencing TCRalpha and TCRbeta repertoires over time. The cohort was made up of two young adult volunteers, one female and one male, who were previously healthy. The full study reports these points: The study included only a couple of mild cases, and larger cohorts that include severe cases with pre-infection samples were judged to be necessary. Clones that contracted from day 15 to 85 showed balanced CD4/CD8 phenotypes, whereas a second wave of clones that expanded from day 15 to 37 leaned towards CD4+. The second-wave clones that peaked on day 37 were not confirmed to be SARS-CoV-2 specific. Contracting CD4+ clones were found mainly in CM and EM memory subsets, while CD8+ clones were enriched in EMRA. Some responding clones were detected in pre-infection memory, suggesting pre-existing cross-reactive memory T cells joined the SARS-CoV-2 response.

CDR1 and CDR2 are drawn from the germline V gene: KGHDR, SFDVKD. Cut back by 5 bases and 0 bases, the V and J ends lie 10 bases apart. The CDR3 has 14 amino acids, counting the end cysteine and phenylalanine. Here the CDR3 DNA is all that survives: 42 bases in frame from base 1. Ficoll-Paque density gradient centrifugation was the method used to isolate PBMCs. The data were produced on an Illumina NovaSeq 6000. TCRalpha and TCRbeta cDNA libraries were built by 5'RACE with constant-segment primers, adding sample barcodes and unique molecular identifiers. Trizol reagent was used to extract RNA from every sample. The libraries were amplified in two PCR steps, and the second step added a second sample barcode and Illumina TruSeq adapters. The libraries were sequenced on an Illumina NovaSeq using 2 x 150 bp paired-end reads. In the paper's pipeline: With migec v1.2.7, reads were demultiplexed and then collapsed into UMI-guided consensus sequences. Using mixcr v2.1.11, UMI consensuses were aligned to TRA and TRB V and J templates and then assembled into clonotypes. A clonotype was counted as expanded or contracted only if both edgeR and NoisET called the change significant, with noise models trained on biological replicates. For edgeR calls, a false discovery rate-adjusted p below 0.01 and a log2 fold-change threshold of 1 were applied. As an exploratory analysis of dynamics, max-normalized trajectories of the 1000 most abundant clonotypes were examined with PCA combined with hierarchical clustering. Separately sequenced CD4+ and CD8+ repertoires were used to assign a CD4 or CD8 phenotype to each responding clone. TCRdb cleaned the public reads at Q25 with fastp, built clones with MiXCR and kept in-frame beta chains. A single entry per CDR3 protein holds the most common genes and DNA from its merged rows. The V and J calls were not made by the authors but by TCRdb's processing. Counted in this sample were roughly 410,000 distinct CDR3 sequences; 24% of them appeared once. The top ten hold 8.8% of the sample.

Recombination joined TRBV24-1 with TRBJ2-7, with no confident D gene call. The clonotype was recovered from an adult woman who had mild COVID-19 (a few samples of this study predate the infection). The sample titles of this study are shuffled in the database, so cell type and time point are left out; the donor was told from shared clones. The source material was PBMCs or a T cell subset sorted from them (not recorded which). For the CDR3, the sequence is CATSVGSGSYEQYF. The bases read TGTGCCACCAGTGTGGGGTCCGGCTCCTACGAGCAGTACTTC.